This is a list of T cell receptor beta chains from one sample in a study of blood T cell repertoires in COVID-19. The protocol was immunoSEQ multiplex PCR, while the TCRdb copy is restricted to in-frame clones and leaves out a portion. In the table there are about 230,000 clones, more than 80% of which are singletons. Sequencing was carried out using peripheral blood. The receptors were sampled from a woman in her 30s with COVID-19, enrolled during active disease. Each CDR3 is given with its conserved first and last residue. Fields, in order: V gene, clone size, D gene, J gene, CDR3 protein, CDR3 DNA. The D gene is left open where the match is weak. Size tells how often a clone was seen (once, few, many) or the class of an expanded clone, and some rows leave it out.

>TRBV7-8|once|NA|TRBJ2-7
CASSQRQMPGVSEQYF
TGTGCCAGCAGCCAAAGACAGATGCCCGGCGTTTCGGAGCAGTACTTC
>TRBV7-9|NA|NA|TRBJ1-1
CASSSQRRRTEAFF
TGTGCCAGCAGCTCACAGAGGAGGAGGACTGAAGCTTTCTTT
>TRBV7-2|NA|TRBD2|TRBJ2-1
CASSPPGLAGDEQFF
TGTGCCAGCAGCCCGCCGGGACTAGCGGGAGATGAGCAGTTCTTC
>TRBV6-5|NA|NA|TRBJ2-5
CASSYFTGQNQETQYF
TGTGCCAGCAGTTACTTTACTGGACAGAACCAAGAGACCCAGTACTTC
>TRBV7-2|NA|TRBD2|TRBJ2-7
CASSQGLTYEQYF
TGTGCCAGCAGCCAGGGACTAACCTACGAGCAGTACTTC
>TRBV5-1|NA|TRBD1|TRBJ2-5
CASSLAIGQGRETQYF
TGCGCCAGCAGCTTGGCCATAGGACAGGGAAGAGAGACCCAGTACTTC
>TRBV18|NA|TRBD1|TRBJ1-6
CASSRLDRGLESPLHF
TGTGCCAGCTCACGATTAGACAGGGGTTTAGAGTCACCCCTCCACTTT
>TRBV5-4|NA|NA|TRBJ2-7
CASSNRDSGSYEQYF
TGTGCCAGCAGCAACCGGGACTCCGGCTCCTACGAGCAGTACTTC
>TRBV11-2|NA|TRBD1|TRBJ2-7
CASSLVGVGTGTYEQYF
TGTGCCAGCAGCTTAGTGGGAGTGGGGACAGGCACCTACGAGCAGTACTTC
>TRBV28|NA|NA|TRBJ1-2
CASSLRPGTNYGYTF
TGTGCCAGCAGTTTAAGGCCGGGAACTAACTATGGCTACACCTTC
>TRBV11-2|NA|NA|TRBJ1-5
CASSLVGGPQHF
TGTGCCAGCAGCTTAGTCGGGGGGCCCCAGCATTTT
>TRBV30|once|TRBD2|TRBJ2-3
CAWGLLAGAADTQYF
TGTGCCTGGGGGTTACTAGCGGGGGCGGCAGATACGCAGTATTTT
>TRBV5-4|NA|NA|TRBJ2-1
CASNPQGFYNEQFF
TGTGCCAGCAACCCCCAGGGGTTTTACAATGAGCAGTTCTTC
>TRBV11-2|NA|NA|TRBJ2-1
CASSPREALSSYNEQFF
TGTGCCAGCAGCCCAAGGGAGGCCCTATCCTCCTACAATGAGCAGTTCTTC
>TRBV27|once|NA|TRBJ2-1
CASSLQIGGAPNEQFF
TGTGCCAGCAGTTTACAGATAGGGGGGGCCCCCAATGAGCAGTTCTTC
>TRBV4-3|NA|TRBD1|TRBJ1-5
CASSRRLTGGNSNQPQHF
TGCGCCAGCAGCCGACGATTAACAGGGGGGAATAGCAATCAGCCCCAGCATTTT
>TRBV9|NA|TRBD2|TRBJ2-3
CASSVGPGLAGDGTDTQYF
TGTGCCAGCAGCGTAGGGCCGGGACTAGCGGGAGATGGCACAGATACGCAGTATTTT
>TRBV7-2|NA|NA|TRBJ1-1
CASSPLITSEAFF
TGTGCCAGCAGCCCTCTAATCACGTCTGAAGCTTTCTTT
>TRBV15|NA|TRBD2|TRBJ2-1
CATSSPEQSRGGEQFF
TGTGCCACCAGCAGCCCTGAACAGAGTCGGGGGGGTGAGCAGTTCTTC
>TRBV30|once|NA|TRBJ2-7
CAWSILRGSNEQYF
TGTGCCTGGAGTATTCTTAGGGGGTCCAACGAGCAGTACTTC
>TRBV7-3|NA|TRBD2|TRBJ2-3
CASSWTSGSTDTQYF
TGTGCCAGCAGCTGGACTAGCGGGAGCACAGATACGCAGTATTTT
>TRBV5-1|NA|TRBD1|TRBJ1-2
CASSLTTGSSGYTF
TGCGCCAGCAGCTTAACGACAGGGTCTAGTGGCTACACCTTC
>TRBV29-1|NA|NA|TRBJ2-3
CSVELAGRGTDTQYF
TGCAGCGTTGAACTGGCGGGGAGAGGAACAGATACGCAGTATTTT
>TRBV9|NA|NA|TRBJ2-3
CASSVEGDSQYF
TGTGCCAGCAGCGTAGAAGGGGATTCGCAGTATTTT
>TRBV4-1|NA|NA|TRBJ2-2
CASSQDVTGSAGELFF
TGCGCCAGCAGCCAAGATGTCACGGGGTCAGCCGGGGAGCTGTTTTTT
>TRBV2|few|TRBD2|TRBJ2-3
CASSAAGLGTDTQYF
TGTGCCAGCAGTGCGGCTGGACTAGGCACAGATACGCAGTATTTT
>TRBV5-1|NA|NA|TRBJ2-3
CASRDRPQNTDTQYF
TGCGCCAGCCGTGACAGGCCGCAAAACACAGATACGCAGTATTTT
>TRBV5-4|NA|TRBD2|TRBJ2-2
CASSLGLAGESTGELFF
TGTGCCAGCAGCTTGGGACTAGCGGGAGAGTCCACCGGGGAGCTGTTTTTT
>TRBV9|NA|TRBD1|TRBJ1-1
CASNPRGGWNTEAFF
TGTGCCAGCAACCCCCGAGGGGGCTGGAACACTGAAGCTTTCTTT
>TRBV9|NA|TRBD1|TRBJ2-7
CASSPRDRMTYEQYF
TGTGCCAGCAGCCCAAGGGACAGGATGACCTACGAGCAGTACTTC
>TRBV5-1|NA|TRBD2|TRBJ2-5
CASSLGGLEETQYF
TGCGCCAGCAGCTTGGGAGGACTAGAAGAGACCCAGTACTTC
>TRBV6-1|NA|TRBD1|TRBJ2-2
CASSGGVTGGFRELFF
TGTGCCAGCAGTGGGGGTGTGACAGGGGGATTTCGGGAGCTGTTTTTT
>TRBV15|NA|NA|TRBJ2-7
CAVRGRDEQYF
TGTGCCGTCCGAGGGCGGGACGAGCAGTACTTC
>TRBV7-9|NA|TRBD1|TRBJ2-5
CASSPIRDRVLETQYF
TGTGCCAGCAGCCCAATCCGGGACAGGGTTTTAGAGACCCAGTACTTC
>TRBV19|NA|NA|TRBJ2-7
CASSIRQAVSYEQYF
TGTGCCAGTAGTATTAGACAGGCGGTCTCCTACGAGCAGTACTTC
>TRBV6-2/TRBV6-3|NA|NA|TRBJ2-7
CASSPRSGEQYF
TGTGCCAGCAGTCCCAGGTCGGGGGAGCAGTACTTC
>TRBV7-2|NA|NA|TRBJ1-5
CASSLQGGQPQHF
TGTGCCAGCAGCTTACAGGGAGGACAGCCCCAGCATTTT
>TRBV18|few|NA|TRBJ2-7
CASSPREGVGVEQYF
TGTGCCAGCTCACCAAGAGAGGGTGTAGGAGTCGAGCAGTACTTC
>TRBV13|few|TRBD2|TRBJ2-7
CASRVRASGTHEQYF
TGTGCCAGCAGAGTTCGGGCTAGCGGGACCCACGAGCAGTACTTC
>TRBV6-5|NA|TRBD1|TRBJ1-2
CASSYDRGYGYTF
TGTGCCAGCAGCTATGACAGGGGCTATGGCTACACCTTC
>TRBV9|NA|NA|TRBJ1-1
CASSVGIRQEAFF
TGTGCCAGCAGCGTAGGGATAAGACAAGAAGCTTTCTTT
>TRBV5-6|NA|NA|TRBJ2-7
CASSLGFRPSYEQYF
TGTGCCAGCAGCTTGGGGTTCAGGCCTTCCTACGAGCAGTACTTC
>TRBV11-2|NA|NA|TRBJ2-5
CASSSRDTRETQYF
TGTGCCAGCAGCTCCCGGGACACACGGGAGACCCAGTACTTC
>TRBV5-6|once|TRBD2|TRBJ2-3
CASSLRTSGGADTQYF
TGTGCCAGCAGCTTGAGGACTAGCGGGGGGGCTGATACGCAGTATTTT
>TRBV11-3|once|NA|TRBJ2-1
CASSAGSSADEQFF
TGTGCCAGCAGCGCCGGGTCGAGCGCCGATGAGCAGTTCTTC
>TRBV7-8|NA|TRBD1|TRBJ2-7
CASSLVDRDPMGQYF
TGTGCCAGCAGCTTAGTAGACAGGGATCCTATGGGGCAGTACTTC
>TRBV25-1|NA|NA|TRBJ2-3
CASSERLLSTDTQYF
TGTGCCAGCAGTGAAAGACTCCTGAGCACAGATACGCAGTATTTT
>TRBV11-2|few|NA|TRBJ1-5
CASSSDGVRQPQHF
TGTGCCAGCAGCTCAGACGGGGTAAGACAGCCCCAGCATTTT
>TRBV7-9|NA|NA|TRBJ1-3
CASSLVGGPSGNTIYF
TGTGCCAGCAGCTTAGTGGGGGGACCCTCTGGAAACACCATATATTTT
>TRBV9|NA|NA|TRBJ1-1
CASSLNVANTEAFF
TGTGCCAGCAGCCTCAATGTAGCGAACACTGAAGCTTTCTTT
>TRBV19|NA|TRBD2|TRBJ2-1
CASTDRTSGGREQFF
TGTGCCAGCACTGACCGGACTAGCGGGGGCCGCGAGCAGTTCTTC
>TRBV30|NA|NA|TRBJ1-1
CAWSPRGGLLLNTEAFF
TGTGCCTGGAGTCCCCGCGGGGGACTTCTTCTCAACACTGAAGCTTTCTTT
>TRBV6-5|NA|NA|TRBJ2-7
CASSLARDSYEQYF
TGTGCCAGCAGTCTAGCTCGGGACTCCTACGAGCAGTACTTC
>TRBV18|NA|NA|TRBJ2-2
CASSPPGGKVELFF
TGTGCCAGCTCACCACCCGGGGGAAAGGTGGAGCTGTTTTTT
>TRBV6-6|NA|TRBD1|TRBJ2-7
CASSPKTGAARVAYEQYF
TGTGCCAGCAGTCCAAAGACAGGGGCCGCGCGGGTGGCGTACGAGCAGTACTTC
>TRBV27|NA|NA|TRBJ2-1
CASSSDNDNEQFF
TGTGCCAGCAGTTCGGACAATGACAATGAGCAGTTCTTC
>TRBV18|NA|TRBD1|TRBJ2-5
CASSHGQGGETQYF
TGTGCCAGCTCACATGGACAGGGAGGAGAGACCCAGTACTTC
>TRBV2|few|TRBD1|TRBJ1-4
CASRSTGGENEKLFF
TGTGCCAGCAGATCGACAGGGGGGGAGAATGAAAAACTGTTTTTT
>TRBV6-2/TRBV6-3|NA|TRBD2|TRBJ2-1
CASSYTSGRAAEQFF
TGTGCCAGCAGTTACACCAGCGGGAGGGCGGCTGAGCAGTTCTTC
>TRBV18|NA|NA|TRBJ1-1
CASSPGQGYEAFF
TGTGCCAGCTCACCAGGGCAGGGCTACGAAGCTTTCTTT